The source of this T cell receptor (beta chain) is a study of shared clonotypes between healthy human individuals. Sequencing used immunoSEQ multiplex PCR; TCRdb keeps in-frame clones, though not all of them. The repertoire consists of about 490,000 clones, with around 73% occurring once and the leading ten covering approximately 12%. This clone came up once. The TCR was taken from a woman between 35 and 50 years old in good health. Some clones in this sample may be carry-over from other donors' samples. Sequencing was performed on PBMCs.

CDR3 nucleotide sequence: TGTGCCAGCAGCTTATTTGGGGATCTCGAGCAGTACTTC. Amino acid sequence: CASSLFGDLEQYF. The V gene is TRBV7-9, the J gene TRBJ2-7; D unresolved. Germline V CDR1 and CDR2: SEHNR, FQNEAQ (reference sequence). The CDR3 consists of 13 residues. V was clipped by 2 bases and J by 6 bases, with 11 bases between them.